This TCR beta chain was retrieved from a study of immune heterogeneity within non-small cell lung tumors. This CDR3 contains 16 residues. CDR1 is KGHSH and CDR2 is LQKENI in the germline V gene. V trimming: 6 bases; J trimming: 10 bases; junction bases outside the gene matches: 17. The starting template was genomic DNA from bulk tumor, around 610 ng per sample. During surgery, each primary tumor gave multiple biopsies spaced as far apart as possible. Curative surgery was undertaken by patients, who had untreated, newly diagnosed non-small cell lung cancer. Amplification of the TCR beta CDR3 was achieved through multiplex PCR with 32 V and 13 J primers. TCRdb re-analysed the multiplex PCR reads in MiXCR, keeping a single row per CDR3 protein. This table holds 14,000 to 15,000 distinct CDR3 sequences, less than 35% found once.

The chain joins TRBV18 to TRBJ2-1; 8 nucleotides line up with TRBD1. The origin of this receptor is a man aged 35-49 years with non-small cell lung cancer. Sequenced input: lung tumor tissue. CDR3 loop: CASSPMTGTGGWEQFF. The CDR3 DNA sequence: TGTGCCAGCTCCCCGATGACCGGGACAGGAGGCTGGGAGCAGTTCTTC. Supplemented by reference TRBV18 and TRBJ2-1, the full variable domain reads NAGVMQNPRHLVRRRGQEARLRCSPMKGHSHVYWYRQLPEEGLKFMVYLQKENIIDESGMPKERFSAEFPKEGPSILRIQQVVRGDSAAYFCASSPMTGTGGWEQFFGPGTRLTVL.